In this sample, the clone carrying this T cell receptor beta chain turned up many times. The antigen remains unidentified. The source of the sample is a study of response to subunit inactivated influenza vaccine. Study-wide points: Few new T cells, the authors suggested, are recruited by each seasonal influenza vaccination.

Each CDR3 protein gets one entry after TCRdb re-called the RT-PCR reads with MiXCR. The sample shows about 520,000 distinct CDR3 sequences, about 25% of them seen only once. The CDR3 extends over 14 amino acids. V trimming: 5 bases; J trimming: 0 bases; junction bases outside the gene matches: 4. The germline V gene has CDR1 SGHTA and CDR2 FQGNSA. The chain is built from TRBV7-2 and TRBJ2-7; the match to TRBD1 covers 7 bases. This receptor was identified in a man aged 45 to 65 who received an inactivated influenza vaccine. Sequences were derived from CD4+ T cells sorted from PBMCs, sampled roughly 5 days after vaccination. DNA for the CDR3: TGTGCCAGCAGCCTTCGGGACAGCTCCTACGAGCAGTACTTC. Residues: CASSLRDSSYEQYF.